These 15 T cell receptor beta chains were all obtained from the same sample, sequenced in a study of the immune and genomic landscape of osteosarcoma. Assay: immunoSEQ multiplex PCR; the TCRdb copy retains only in-frame clones and omits some. Here the sample spans roughly 5,100 clones, about three quarters being singletons. Primary, local recurrence and metastasis osteosarcoma tumors were taken after treatment from poor-prognosis patients. The sequencing sample was made of osteosarcoma tumor tissue from the lung. The receptors here all came from a human donor with osteosarcoma.

This clone has a handful of counts. The V gene is TRBV5-1, the J gene TRBJ1-1; tentative D call: TRBD1 (5 bases). The CDR3 extends over 14 amino acids. Germline V gene sequence: CDR1 SGHRS, CDR2 YFSETQ. The V gene lost 0 bases and the J gene lost 5 bases, with 11 bases spanning the gap. The CDR3 here is CASSLVGAGTEAFF. CDR3 bases: TGCGCCAGCAGCTTGGTAGGGGCAGGGACTGAAGCTTTCTTT.

The rearrangement joins TRBV21-1 to TRBJ1-1. TRBV21-1 constitutes a pseudogene. This CDR3 has 14 residues. CDR3: CASSPVPPGTEAFF. The CDR3 region has the DNA TGTGCCAGCAGCCCCGTCCCCCCGGGCACTGAAGCTTTCTTT.

This chain uses TRBV5-6 with TRBJ2-3, with a weak D call TRBD2 (6 bases). CDR3 length equals 15 residues. CDR1 and CDR2 from the germline V gene are SGHDT and YYEEEE. The ends were cut back, 4 bases at V and 2 bases at J, with 14 bases in the middle. In DNA, the CDR3 is TGTGCCAGCAGCCTAGGGCGGGATCTCACAGATACGCAGTATTTT. Translating gives CASSLGRDLTDTQYF.

This chain joins TRBV18 and TRBJ2-7; D is possibly TRBD1 (6 bases). Germline values: CDR1 KGHSH, CDR2 LQKENI. The CDR3 is 17 residues long. Trimming cost V 3 bases and J 3 bases, with 21 bases left between them. CDR3 bases: TGTGCCAGCTCACCTCAATCCCGGGACATCATCATCTACGAGCAGTACTTC. It translates to CASSPQSRDIIIYEQYF.

The gene calls are TRBV6-6 and TRBJ1-1; a possible D gene is TRBD1 (6 bases). V lost 0 bases to trimming and J lost 8 bases, with 16 bases between them. The CDR3 is 15 residues long. The germline V gene has CDR1 MNHNY and CDR2 SVGAGI (reference sequence). Written as DNA, the CDR3 is TGTGCCAGCAGTTACTCGACGGGGGGCTCGCTAGAAGCTTTCTTT. It encodes CASSYSTGGSLEAFF.

CDR3 region: CASSVWGLNEQFF. The CDR3 DNA sequence: TGTGCCAGCAGCGTGTGGGGGTTGAATGAGCAGTTCTTC. The V call is TRBV9, the J call TRBJ2-1; TRBD1 or TRBD2 may be the D gene (5 bases each). There are 13 residues in the CDR3. Looked up from germline, CDR1 is SGDLS and CDR2 is YYNGEE. V lost 2 bases and J lost 7, with 10 bases in between.

The chain uses TRBV15 and TRBJ2-1; D unresolved. Germline-derived CDR1 and CDR2 are LNHNV and YYDKDF (reference sequence). V lost 0 bases and J 5 bases, leaving 8 bases between the germline ends. This CDR3 has 14 amino acids. CDR3 region: CATSRDYVDNEQFF. CDR3 nucleotides: TGTGCCACCAGCAGAGACTATGTGGACAATGAGCAGTTCTTC. The whole variable domain, filled in from reference TRBV15 and TRBJ2-1, reads DAMVIQNPRYQVTQFGKPVTLSCSQTLNHNVMYWYQQKSSQAPKLLFHYYDKDFNNEADTPDNFQSRRPNTSFCFLDIRSPGLGDTAMYLCATSRDYVDNEQFFGPGTRLTVL.

CDR3: CAGRHITNYGYTF. In DNA form, the CDR3 reads TGTGCCGGCCGACATATTACTAACTATGGCTACACCTTC. The chain is built from TRBV6-6 and TRBJ1-2, with D unresolved. This CDR3 contains 13 residues. Germline V CDR1 and CDR2: MNHNY, SVGAGI (reference sequence). The ends were cut back, 11 bases at V and 0 bases at J, with 13 bases in the middle.

The chain carries TRBV11-2 and TRBJ1-2; D is possibly TRBD1 (5 bases). Germline-derived CDR1 and CDR2 are SGHAT and FQNNGV. The ends were cut back, 4 bases at V and 0 bases at J, with 9 bases in the middle. The CDR3 extends over 14 amino acids. CDR3 in DNA: TGTGCCAGCAGCTCGGGGCGGCCTAACTATGGCTACACCTTC. This translates into CASSSGRPNYGYTF.

This clone came up once. The genes are TRBV6-5 and TRBJ1-2, with TRBD1 identical over 11 bases. Germline CDR1 and CDR2: MNHEY and SVGAGI. Trimming took 6 bases from V and 8 from J; bases not matched to a gene: 11. This CDR3 spans 15 amino acids. CDR3 in amino acids: CASRSPGQGVMGYTF. The CDR3 DNA reads TGTGCCAGCAGGTCGCCGGGACAGGGGGTAATGGGCTACACCTTC.

This clone appeared a single time. V and J are TRBV9 and TRBJ1-2; 9 bases match TRBD1. Per germline, CDR1 SGDLS and CDR2 YYNGEE. The junction had 5 bases not matched to a gene; V was cut back by 0 bases and J by 2 bases. The CDR3 is 16 residues long. The CDR3 sequence: CASSVGGTGQNYGYTF. Written as DNA, the CDR3 is TGTGCCAGCAGCGTAGGGGGGACAGGGCAGAACTATGGCTACACCTTC.

The chain couples TRBV5-4 to TRBJ2-2; 12 bases are shared with TRBD2. CDR1 and CDR2 (germline): SGHNT, YYREEE (reference sequence). CDR3 length: 17 residues. The J segment lost 6 bases and the V segment lost 2 bases, leaving 8 bases of the junction unmatched. CDR3 nucleotides: TGTGCCAGCAGCTTCCCCCTAGCGGGAGGGTATGCCGGGGAGCTGTTTTTT. It specifies CASSFPLAGGYAGELFF.

The chain carries TRBV29-1 and TRBJ1-4, with D unclear. Trimming removed 5 bases from V and 8 bases from J, with 9 bases in between. Germline V lookup: CDR1 SQVTM, CDR2 ANQGSEA. The CDR3 length is 11 residues. CDR3 amino acids: CSVLGGEKLFF. In nucleotides, the CDR3 is TGCAGCGTTCTGGGAGGCGAAAAACTGTTTTTT. The variable domain in full, with the rest retrieved from reference TRBV29-1 and TRBJ1-4, is SAVISQKPSRDICQRGTSLTIQCQVDSQVTMMFWYRQQPGQSLTLIATANQGSEATYESGFVIDKFPISRPNLTFSTLTVSNMSPEDSSIYLCSVLGGEKLFFGSGTQLSVL.

The V call is TRBV27, the J call TRBJ2-1; perhaps TRBD1 as D (6 bases). Germline V gene sequence: CDR1 MNHEY, CDR2 SMNVEV (reference sequence). This CDR3 has 16 amino acids. Trimming pared 7 bases from V and 8 bases from J, leaving 24 bases between. The CDR3 reads CASKTLGWGRFDEQFF. CDR3 DNA: TGTGCCAGCAAGACCCTTGGCTGGGGGCGCTTCGATGAGCAGTTCTTC.

V and J are TRBV5-4 and TRBJ2-5, with 8 bases matching TRBD1. V was clipped by 1 base and J by 5 bases; unmatched bases: 4. CDR1 is SGHNT and CDR2 is YYREEE in the germline V gene (reference sequence). There are 14 residues in the CDR3. The DNA for the CDR3 is TGTGCCAGCAGCTTGCAGGGGGCGGGGGAGACCCAGTACTTC. Residues: CASSLQGAGETQYF.